This T cell receptor beta chain was profiled in a study of regulatory T cells in long-lasting Graves disease. In the study overall: For under 3 months, newly diagnosed Graves' patients had been taking antithyroid drugs.

This clonotype was counted ten times or more. V lost 5 bases, J lost 5 bases, and 16 bases lay in between. The CDR3 runs 13 residues. CDR1 is DFQATT and CDR2 is SNEGSKA in the germline V gene (reference sequence). The time point: newly diagnosed GD, antithyroid drugs for less than 3 months. The TCR library was prepared using RNA isolated from PBMCs. The diagnosis of Graves' disease used American Thyroid Association guidelines. Library construction for TCR beta used iRepertoire HTBI primers and Arm-PCR of CDR3 regions. TCRdb reprocessed the multiplex PCR reads via MiXCR and lists one record per CDR3 protein. The sample contains roughly 560,000 distinct CDR3 sequences, around 16% of which appear only once. The sample was also linked to a second study, of T cells in Graves' hyperthyroidism and ophthalmopathy. That publication notes: The HTBI primer set was used in a first-round RT-PCR of the TCR CDR3.

This clonotype was sampled from a woman aged 40 to 65 with Graves disease. The genes are TRBV20-1 and TRBJ2-7, with no clear D. The sequences come from peripheral blood mononuclear cells (PBMCs), collected at new diagnosis, from a patient treated with antithyroid drugs. The CDR3 sequence: CSALRWLGDEQYF. The CDR3 coding sequence is TGCAGTGCTCTAAGGTGGCTGGGCGACGAGCAGTACTTC.